Shown below are 30 T cell receptor beta chains from a single sample sequenced in a study of blood T cell repertoires in COVID-19. Profiling relied on immunoSEQ multiplex PCR, and the TCRdb table lists in-frame clones only, not all of them. The sample includes just over 300,000 clones, approximately 90% of them seen just once. The sequenced material came from PBMCs or T cells enriched from blood (not recorded which). The origin of the receptors is a man aged 30 to 45 who had recovered from COVID-19.

The V call is TRBV7-2, the J call TRBJ1-6; D call uncertain. The CDR3 loop spans 16 amino acids. V was pared by 3 bases and J by 4 bases, with 13 bases between. CDR1 and CDR2 (germline): SGHTA, FQGNSA. In DNA, the CDR3 is TGTGCCAGCAGCTTTTCGGGAAACTCGTATAATTCACCCCTCCACTTT. Translated, it gives CASSFSGNSYNSPLHF. Full variable domain (rest looked up from reference TRBV7-2 and TRBJ1-6): GAGVSQSPSNKVTEKGKDVELRCDPISGHTALYWYRQSLGQGLEFLIYFQGNSAPDKSGLPSDRFSAERTGGSVSTLTIQRTQQEDSAVYLCASSFSGNSYNSPLHFGNGTRLTVT.

The chain has TRBV6-9 and TRBJ2-7; D is undetermined. Germline V gene lookup returns CDR1 MNHGY and CDR2 SVAAGI. There are 14 residues in the CDR3. V lost 8 bases and J lost 0, with 14 bases in between. The CDR3 nucleotides are TGTGCCAGCGCCCGACCTAGGAGCTCCTACGAGCAGTACTTC. Translated, it gives CASARPRSSYEQYF.

The chain uses TRBV4-2 and TRBJ2-5, with 12 bases fitting TRBD2. Germline trimming cut 1 base from V and 0 bases from J; bases unmatched to any gene: 12. The length of the CDR3 is 20 residues. The germline V gene encodes CDR1 LGHNA and CDR2 YNFKEQ. CDR3 DNA sequence: TGTGCCAGCAGCCAAGTGATACTAGCGGGAGGAAACCCAAACCAAGAGACCCAGTACTTC. It yields the protein CASSQVILAGGNPNQETQYF.

This clone was found many times. The rearrangement uses TRBV4-2 and TRBJ1-3; 9 bases are a match to TRBD1. The J segment lost 3 bases and the V segment lost 0 bases, leaving 6 bases of the junction unmatched. In germline, CDR1 is LGHNA, CDR2 YNFKEQ. The CDR3 runs 17 residues. In nucleotides, the CDR3 is TGTGCCAGCAGCCAAGATCGTTGGACAGGGGATGGAAACACCATATATTTT. It specifies CASSQDRWTGDGNTIYF.

The gene calls are TRBV6-5 and TRBJ2-7; D might be TRBD1 (6 bases). Trimming removed 6 bases at V and 3 bases at J, with 12 bases between. The germline gives CDR1 MNHEY, CDR2 SVGAGI. This CDR3 spans 13 amino acids. CDR3 in amino acids: CASSQLGGYEQYF. DNA of the CDR3: TGTGCCAGCAGCCAACTAGGGGGCTACGAGCAGTACTTC.

The chain recombines TRBV14 with TRBJ1-4; D may be TRBD1 (6 bases). Germline V CDR1 and CDR2: SGHDN, FVKESK. This CDR3 region has 18 residues. V shed 4 bases and J shed 7 bases, with 25 bases lying between them. Here the CDR3 DNA reads TGTGCCAGCAGCCCGCGTACCGGATCGGGGGGGCTGGGTGAAAAACTGTTTTTT. Amino acids: CASSPRTGSGGLGEKLFF.

The chain carries TRBV15 and TRBJ2-4; 7 bases are a match to TRBD1. This CDR3 has 13 residues. Germline V gene lookup returns CDR1 LNHNV and CDR2 YYDKDF (reference sequence). The V and J ends lost 0 bases and 9 bases, in that order; junction bases with no gene match: 2. This CDR3 is CATSRETGVIQYF. The CDR3 nucleotides read TGTGCCACCAGCAGAGAAACAGGGGTCATTCAGTACTTC.

The J gene is TRBJ2-1, the V gene TRBV9; 7 positions agree with TRBD2. The V and J ends lost 4 bases and 8 bases, in that order; junction bases with no gene match: 15. The CDR3 totals 16 residues. CDR1 SGDLS and CDR2 YYNGEE come from the germline V gene. CDR3 in amino acids: CASSPRQRGGHYEQFF. CDR3 coding DNA: TGTGCCAGCAGCCCCCGTCAGCGGGGAGGACACTATGAGCAGTTCTTC.

The chain is built from TRBV15 and TRBJ2-2; 8 nucleotides match TRBD1. CDR3 length: 16 residues. Germline CDR1 LNHNV, CDR2 YYDKDF (reference sequence). The V segment lost 3 bases and the J segment 6 bases; nucleotides outside the gene matches: 9. The DNA for the CDR3 is TGTGCCACCAGCAGCTCCGGGACAGGAAAGCCCGGGGAGCTGTTTTTT. Translation: CATSSSGTGKPGELFF.

The genes are TRBV27 and TRBJ1-5, with D possibly being TRBD1 (6 bases). Looked up from germline, CDR1 is MNHEY and CDR2 is SMNVEV (reference sequence). The CDR3 extends over 13 amino acids. V was shortened by 3 bases and J by 6 bases, with 9 bases between the two germline ends. CDR3 amino acids: CASSLGAAQPQHF. The CDR3 nucleotides read TGTGCCAGCAGTTTGGGGGCGGCTCAGCCCCAGCATTTT.

This clone was counted once. CDR3 DNA sequence: TGTGCCAGTACGACAGGGGGCTACTCCTACAATGAGCAGTTCTTC. Translated: CASTTGGYSYNEQFF. The J gene is TRBJ2-1, the V gene TRBV6-6; 10 nucleotides agree with TRBD1. Germline V lookup: CDR1 MNHNY, CDR2 SVGAGI (reference sequence). This CDR3 has 15 residues. The J segment lost 0 bases and the V segment lost 9 bases, leaving 5 bases of the junction unmatched.

The V and J genes are TRBV5-1 and TRBJ2-7, with D unresolved. Trimming shortened V by 1 base and J by 2 bases, and 4 bases separated the two germline ends. The germline CDR1 and CDR2 sequences are SGHRS and YFSETQ. This CDR3 region has 12 residues. The CDR3 protein is CASSLTAYEQYF. CDR3 coding DNA: TGCGCCAGCAGCTTGACAGCCTACGAGCAGTACTTC.

This sequence joins TRBV15 and TRBJ2-1; a possible D gene is TRBD1 (6 bases). Germline values: CDR1 LNHNV, CDR2 YYDKDF (reference sequence). The length of the CDR3 is 11 residues. Deletions cut 5 bases from V and 10 bases from J, with 9 bases between. The CDR3 region is CATSQDSEQFF. CDR3 in DNA: TGTGCCACCAGCCAGGACAGCGAGCAGTTCTTC. The whole variable domain, remainder taken from reference TRBV15 and TRBJ2-1, is DAMVIQNPRYQVTQFGKPVTLSCSQTLNHNVMYWYQQKSSQAPKLLFHYYDKDFNNEADTPDNFQSRRPNTSFCFLDIRSPGLGDTAMYLCATSQDSEQFFGPGTRLTVL.

The rearrangement links TRBV19 to TRBJ2-7; D is unclear. The CDR3 is 15 amino acids. Germline V gives CDR1 LNHDA, CDR2 SQIVND (reference sequence). The V end was cut by 5 bases, the J end by 5 bases, with 19 bases between. Here the CDR3 DNA reads TGTGCCAGTAGTGACACCCCAGCAGTGTCGGACGAGCAGTACTTC. It yields the protein CASSDTPAVSDEQYF.

The chain employs TRBV5-1 and TRBJ2-5; TRBD2 matches 11 bases. This CDR3 contains 14 residues. V lost 4 bases to trimming and J lost 5 bases; unmatched junction nucleotides: 4. Per germline, CDR1 SGHRS and CDR2 YFSETQ. The CDR3 reads CASSRLAGRETQYF. In DNA, the CDR3 is TGCGCCAGCAGCCGACTAGCGGGACGGGAGACCCAGTACTTC.

J is TRBJ2-3 and V is TRBV28; 10 positions match TRBD2. The germline gives CDR1 MDHEN, CDR2 SYDVKM. V was pared by 2 bases and J by 6 bases, with 5 bases of the junction left unmatched. The CDR3 is 15 amino acids. CDR3 sequence (DNA): TGTGCCAGCAGTTTAGAAGCGGGGGGGTGGGATACGCAGTATTTT. The encoded protein is CASSLEAGGWDTQYF.

The V call is TRBV5-4, the J call TRBJ2-7; 13 bases agree with TRBD2. The CDR3 runs 16 residues. V trimming: 3 bases; J trimming: 4 bases; junction bases outside the gene matches: 7. The V gene's germline CDR1 is SGHNT and CDR2 YYREEE (reference sequence). As DNA, the CDR3 is TGTGCCAGCAGCTCAGGACTAGCGGGAGTTAGTTACGAGCAGTACTTC. This sequence encodes CASSSGLAGVSYEQYF.

This chain joins TRBV5-5 and TRBJ2-7; D uncertain. V lost 4 bases and J lost 0, with 14 bases in between. This CDR3 has 15 amino acids. Germline CDR1 reads SGHKS; CDR2 reads YYEKEE (reference sequence). CDR3 residues: CASSPVPVFSYEQYF. CDR3 sequence (DNA): TGTGCCAGCAGCCCCGTCCCAGTTTTCTCCTACGAGCAGTACTTC.

The chain's CDR3 is CAISDRGQWTDTQYF. The CDR3 DNA reads TGTGCCATCAGTGACAGGGGGCAGTGGACAGATACGCAGTATTTT. The genes are TRBV10-3 and TRBJ2-3; TRBD1 matches 8 bases. The V gene end was trimmed by 3 bases and the J gene end by 3 bases; junction bases not matched to a gene: 5. The germline V gene has CDR1 ENHRY and CDR2 SYGVKD. The CDR3 covers 15 residues.

As regards this clone: Germline and junction disagree at one end, which may indicate a read error. J is TRBJ1-2 and V is TRBV7-7; D is perhaps TRBD1 (5 bases). Germline assignment: CDR1 SSHAT and CDR2 FNYEAQ (reference sequence). The CDR3 covers 14 residues. CDR3 nucleotides: TGTGCTAGCAGAGAGCGGGACGGTCTCTATGGCTACACCTTC. Translated, it gives CASRERDGLYGYTF.

The chain carries TRBV28 and TRBJ2-7, with unresolved D. This CDR3 has 13 amino acids. Germline CDR1 MDHEN, CDR2 SYDVKM. The V and J ends lost 6 bases and 12 bases respectively, with 21 bases between them. Here the CDR3 reads CASSPILFAESYF. The CDR3 region has the DNA TGTGCCAGCAGCCCGATCCTTTTTGCGGAATCGTACTTC.

This clone was recorded at least ten times. J is TRBJ1-5 and V is TRBV7-9; unclear D gene. The CDR3 spans 15 residues. V dropped 9 bases and J dropped 0 bases, with 15 bases sitting between them. Germline loops: CDR1 SEHNR, CDR2 FQNEAQ (reference sequence). The CDR3 DNA follows: TGTGCCAGTCAAGCGGCAGATTATAGCAATCAGCCCCAGCATTTT. Amino acid sequence: CASQAADYSNQPQHF.

The chain carries TRBV28 and TRBJ1-6, with D uncertain. Germline-derived CDR1 and CDR2 are MDHEN and SYDVKM. CDR3 size: 14 residues. Trimming cost V 2 bases and J 10 bases, with 12 bases left between them. Here the CDR3 reads CASSLVRGRSPLHF. CDR3 nucleotides: TGTGCCAGCAGTTTAGTCCGTGGGAGATCACCCCTCCACTTT.

The chain is built from TRBV7-9 and TRBJ2-2, with 8 bases identical to TRBD2. V was pared by 4 bases and J by 6 bases, with 1 base of the junction left unmatched. From germline, CDR1 is SEHNR and CDR2 FQNEAQ (reference sequence). This CDR3 spans 13 amino acids. CDR3 coding DNA: TGTGCCAGCAGCTCGGGGGGGCCCGGGGAGCTGTTTTTT. Protein product: CASSSGGPGELFF.

This clone was observed a single time. The chain links TRBV2 to TRBJ1-5; 7 bases agree with TRBD1. The CDR3 totals 16 residues. CDR1 is SNHLY and CDR2 is FYNNEI in the germline V gene. After removal of 6 bases from V and 8 bases from J, the junction contained 16 bases not matched to a gene. The CDR3 sequence is CASRRGLGDSQEPQHF. CDR3 DNA: TGTGCCAGCAGGAGGGGCTTAGGGGACAGCCAGGAGCCCCAGCATTTT.

The chain recombines TRBV9 with TRBJ2-7, with TRBD1 matching over 9 bases. The CDR3 covers 14 residues. CDR1 SGDLS and CDR2 YYNGEE come from the germline V gene. V dropped 6 bases and J dropped 4; count of bases not matched to a gene: 8. CDR3 amino acids: CASTPLGQGYEQYF. In DNA form, the CDR3 reads TGTGCCAGCACCCCCTTGGGACAGGGTTACGAGCAGTACTTC.

This chain links TRBV27 with TRBJ1-5; TRBD1 matches 9 bases. CDR3 size: 20 residues. V lost 2 bases and J lost 2; bases outside the gene matches: 16. CDR1 and CDR2 from the germline V gene are MNHEY and SMNVEV (reference sequence). The CDR3 sequence: CASSLRDREAPPSGNQPQHF. The CDR3 region has the DNA TGTGCCAGCAGTTTACGGGACAGGGAAGCGCCTCCAAGTGGCAATCAGCCCCAGCATTTT.

The rearrangement joins TRBV4-1 to TRBJ1-1, with 9 bases matching TRBD1. Trimming took 4 bases from V and 3 from J; bases not matched to a gene: 3. CDR1 is MGHRA, CDR2 YSYEKL, per germline. The CDR3 consists of 14 residues. The CDR3: CASSPQGADTEAFF. The CDR3 DNA sequence: TGCGCCAGCAGCCCACAGGGGGCTGACACTGAAGCTTTCTTT.

This chain links TRBV7-2 with TRBJ2-2; 9 nucleotides agree with TRBD2. Per the germline V gene, CDR1 is SGHTA and CDR2 is FQGNSA. The CDR3 is 16 amino acids. After removal of 1 base from V and 4 bases from J, the junction contained 4 bases not matched to a gene. The CDR3 DNA reads TGTGCCAGCAGCTTAGGGACTAGCGACTTCACCGGGGAGCTGTTTTTT. Protein sequence: CASSLGTSDFTGELFF. Full variable domain (missing parts from reference TRBV7-2 and TRBJ2-2): GAGVSQSPSNKVTEKGKDVELRCDPISGHTALYWYRQSLGQGLEFLIYFQGNSAPDKSGLPSDRFSAERTGGSVSTLTIQRTQQEDSAVYLCASSLGTSDFTGELFFGEGSRLTVL.

This chain connects TRBV6-5 to TRBJ2-5, with TRBD1 identical over 10 bases. Germline CDR1 and CDR2: MNHEY and SVGAGI. Trimming took 6 bases from V and 5 from J; bases not matched to a gene: 9. The CDR3 runs 15 residues. CDR3 region: CASSPGTGVWETQYF. In DNA, the CDR3 is TGTGCCAGCAGCCCCGGGACAGGGGTGTGGGAGACCCAGTACTTC.